These 21 T cell receptor beta chains share one sample of origin, sequenced in a study of shared clonotypes between healthy human individuals. Produced via immunoSEQ multiplex PCR; TCRdb's table is partial and in-frame only. The table has over a million clones, more than 65% seen once. The sample consisted of memory CD4+ T cells sorted from blood. Subset meaning: CD45RA-negative fraction. The source of these receptors is a man younger than 35 in good health.

This chain connects TRBV7-2 to TRBJ1-3; possible D gene TRBD1, 5 bases. Germline values: CDR1 SGHTA, CDR2 FQGNSA. CDR3 length: 15 residues. The germline V and J ends were trimmed by 3 bases and 4 bases, with 13 bases remaining between them. CDR3 sequence (DNA): TGTGCCAGCAGCTTGACAGTCCGTCCAGGAAACACCATATATTTT. Translation: CASSLTVRPGNTIYF.

The V gene is TRBV28, the J gene TRBJ2-1; 15 bases map to TRBD2. Germline V CDR1 and CDR2: MDHEN, SYDVKM. The CDR3 loop spans 15 amino acids. J was trimmed by 6 bases and V by 6 bases; bases with no gene match: 3. DNA of the CDR3: TGTGCCAGCAGGGGGACTAGCGGGGGGATCAATGAGCAGTTCTTC. It is translated as CASRGTSGGINEQFF.

The chain combines TRBV19 with TRBJ1-2; tentative D call: TRBD1 (6 bases). The germline CDR1 and CDR2 sequences are LNHDA and SQIVND (reference sequence). With 4 bases removed from V and 4 bases from J, the gap between germline ends came to 19 bases. The CDR3 consists of 16 residues. The CDR3 coding sequence is TGTGCCAGTAGTACTCGGACAGCCTCCGGGGGCTATGGCTACACCTTC. Protein sequence: CASSTRTASGGYGYTF. Using reference TRBV19 and TRBJ1-2 for the parts outside the CDR3, the full variable domain is DGGITQSPKYLFRKEGQNVTLSCEQNLNHDAMYWYRQDPGQGLRLIYYSQIVNDFQKGDIAEGYSVSREKKESFPLTVTSAQKNPTAFYLCASSTRTASGGYGYTFGSGTRLTVV.

This clone was observed once. J is TRBJ2-3 and V is TRBV18; D is perhaps TRBD2 (5 bases). Per the germline V gene, CDR1 is KGHSH and CDR2 is LQKENI. The CDR3 runs to 16 residues. Between the trimmed V and J ends, which lost 3 bases and 2 bases, there was a span of 15 bases. For the CDR3, the DNA is TGTGCCAGCTCACCTATCTTTAACGGGAACACAGATACGCAGTATTTT. Its protein is CASSPIFNGNTDTQYF.

The chain couples TRBV2 to TRBJ1-3; D is possibly TRBD1 (5 bases). The CDR3 has 15 residues. V was shortened by 7 bases and J by 6 bases, with 19 bases between the two germline ends. Per the germline V gene, CDR1 is SNHLY and CDR2 is FYNNEI. The CDR3 loop is CASTQGRAQTNTIYF. CDR3 DNA sequence: TGTGCCAGCACCCAGGGTCGGGCCCAGACAAACACCATATATTTT.

With respect to this clone: Additional DNA sequences in this sample encode the identical CDR3. This sequence joins TRBV18 and TRBJ2-5; D not certain. V was pared by 3 bases and J by 2 bases, with 4 bases between. The CDR3 runs to 12 residues. Germline CDR1 and CDR2: KGHSH and LQKENI. In DNA form, the CDR3 reads TGTGCCAGCTCACCGGCACAAGAGACCCAGTACTTC. This codes for CASSPAQETQYF.

The chain has TRBV6-1 and TRBJ2-5, with TRBD2 identical over 9 bases. The germline CDR1 and CDR2 sequences are MNHNS and SASEGT. The V segment lost 1 base and the J segment 4 bases; nucleotides outside the gene matches: 4. This CDR3 region has 15 residues. The chain's CDR3 is CASSEDGLATETQYF. As DNA, the CDR3 is TGTGCCAGCAGTGAAGATGGACTAGCGACAGAGACCCAGTACTTC.

CDR3 loop: CASRGGAGENSPLHF. The CDR3 region has the DNA TGTGCCAGCAGGGGGGGGGCAGGGGAGAATTCACCCCTCCACTTT. The V call is TRBV6-5, the J call TRBJ1-6; a weak D match, TRBD1 (6 bases). The germline gives CDR1 MNHEY, CDR2 SVGAGI. This CDR3 has 15 amino acids. V shed 6 bases and J shed 7 bases, with 16 bases lying between them.

This clone has just one count. The J gene is TRBJ2-5, the V gene TRBV25-1, with D perhaps matching TRBD1 (6 bases). Trimming pared 8 bases from V and 0 bases from J, leaving 16 bases between. The CDR3 is made up of 15 amino acids. Germline V lookup: CDR1 MGHDK, CDR2 SYGVNS. For the CDR3, the DNA is TGTGCCAGCGTCCTACAGGGATGGAACCAAGAGACCCAGTACTTC. Protein product: CASVLQGWNQETQYF.

Note on this clone: This specimen includes other DNA sequences encoding the same CDR3. The chain combines TRBV28 with TRBJ1-2, with D unresolved. Germline-derived CDR1 and CDR2 are MDHEN and SYDVKM. V shed 1 base and J shed 7 bases, with 7 bases lying between them. This CDR3 region has 12 residues. CDR3: CASSLFGSGYTF. CDR3 bases: TGTGCCAGCAGTTTATTCGGGAGTGGCTACACCTTC.

Note on this clone: The sample contains more than one DNA sequence encoding this CDR3. The chain links TRBV7-2 to TRBJ2-1; D gene uncertain. In germline, CDR1 is SGHTA, CDR2 FQGNSA. Deletions cut 5 bases from V and 0 bases from J, with 5 bases between. The CDR3 has 13 amino acids. The CDR3 loop reads CASSLDSYNEQFF. Written as DNA, the CDR3 is TGTGCCAGCAGCCTTGACTCCTACAATGAGCAGTTCTTC. The variable domain in full, completed from reference TRBV7-2 and TRBJ2-1, reads GAGVSQSPSNKVTEKGKDVELRCDPISGHTALYWYRQSLGQGLEFLIYFQGNSAPDKSGLPSDRFSAERTGGSVSTLTIQRTQQEDSAVYLCASSLDSYNEQFFGPGTRLTVL.

This clone was observed a few times. V usage is TRBV7-8 and J usage is TRBJ2-1; 11 bases are a match to TRBD2. The CDR3 is 19 residues long. V shed 1 base and J 3 bases; nucleotides not matched to a gene: 11. From germline, CDR1 is SGHVS and CDR2 FQNEAQ. The CDR3 sequence: CASSLGGSGRAALYNEQFF. DNA for the CDR3: TGTGCCAGCAGCTTAGGTGGTAGCGGGAGGGCCGCTCTCTACAATGAGCAGTTCTTC.

Notes on this clone: A junction end diverges from the germline sequence, so it may reflect a read error. The chain combines TRBV6-1 with TRBJ1-6; no reliable D call. Germline V gene lookup returns CDR1 MNHNS and CDR2 SASEGT. The CDR3 has 14 amino acids. CDR3 bases: TGTGCCAGCAGGGAAGACAATTCCAATTCACCCCTCCACTTT. Its protein product is CASREDNSNSPLHF.

The chain has TRBV11-1 and TRBJ1-6, with D perhaps TRBD1 (6 bases). The CDR3 contains 14 residues. Germline CDR1 SGHAT, CDR2 FQDESV (reference sequence). Trimming cost V 5 bases and J 9 bases, with 14 bases left between them. CDR3 in amino acids: CASSLGTRRSPLHF. CDR3 in DNA: TGTGCCAGCAGCCTCGGGACAAGGCGTTCACCCCTCCACTTT.

The V and J genes are TRBV28 and TRBJ1-1; D ambiguous. Trimming took off 1 base at V and 7 bases at J, with 7 bases between the two ends. This CDR3 is built from 12 residues. Germline V gives CDR1 MDHEN, CDR2 SYDVKM. The CDR3 bases are TGTGCCAGCAGTTTATTGGGCGGTGAAGCTTTCTTT. This translates into CASSLLGGEAFF. Supplemented by reference TRBV28 and TRBJ1-1, the full variable domain reads DVKVTQSSRYLVKRTGEKVFLECVQDMDHENMFWYRQDPGLGLRLIYFSYDVKMKEKGDIPEGYSVSREKKERFSLILESASTNQTSMYLCASSLLGGEAFFGQGTRLTVV.

The table lists this clone with a few counts. Within the sample, other DNA sequences also encode this same CDR3. The rearrangement uses TRBV6-5 and TRBJ1-1; TRBD1 is a possible D gene (5 bases). CDR1 is MNHEY and CDR2 is SVGAGI in the germline V gene. The CDR3 is made up of 13 amino acids. The germline V and J ends were trimmed by 2 bases and 1 base, with 5 bases remaining between them. CDR3 DNA: TGTGCCAGCAGTTACGGGGGGAACACTGAAGCTTTCTTT. Its protein product is CASSYGGNTEAFF.

The chain employs TRBV4-1 and TRBJ1-6; D perhaps matches TRBD1 (5 bases). The V gene's germline CDR1 is MGHRA and CDR2 YSYEKL. V was cut by 0 bases and J by 4 bases, with 10 bases left in between. This CDR3 comprises 16 residues. The CDR3 spells CASSQESGGYNSPLHF. The CDR3 coding sequence is TGCGCCAGCAGCCAAGAGTCTGGGGGTTATAATTCACCCCTCCACTTT.

Notes on this clone: The same CDR3 also results from other DNA sequences found in this sample. The chain joins TRBV5-1 to TRBJ2-1, with TRBD2 matching 7 bases. This CDR3 has 16 residues. J gave up 4 bases and V 2 bases, and 9 bases lay outside the gene matches. Germline values: CDR1 SGHRS, CDR2 YFSETQ. DNA of the CDR3: TGCGCCAGCAGCTTAAGGGCTAGCGGAATTTACAATGAGCAGTTCTTC. It translates to CASSLRASGIYNEQFF.

This clone was detected many times. This chain links TRBV5-1 with TRBJ2-2; D ambiguous. The CDR3 is 15 amino acids. The V and J ends lost 0 bases and 1 base respectively, with 7 bases between them. In germline, CDR1 is SGHRS, CDR2 YFSETQ. CDR3 DNA: TGCGCCAGCAGCTTGGATGGGGTGAACACCGGGGAGCTGTTTTTT. Its protein product is CASSLDGVNTGELFF. Full variable domain (rest looked up from reference TRBV5-1 and TRBJ2-2): KAGVTQTPRYLIKTRGQQVTLSCSPISGHRSVSWYQQTPGQGLQFLFEYFSETQRNKGNFPGRFSGRQFSNSRSEMNVSTLELGDSALYLCASSLDGVNTGELFFGEGSRLTVL.

The V gene is TRBV6-6, the J gene TRBJ2-3; no clear D gene. V was cut by 0 bases and J by 4 bases, with 5 bases left in between. The CDR3 length is 13 residues. The germline V gene has CDR1 MNHNY and CDR2 SVGAGI (reference sequence). CDR3 DNA: TGTGCCAGCAGTTACTCTCAGCCAGATACGCAGTATTTT. Its protein is CASSYSQPDTQYF.

This chain links TRBV2 with TRBJ1-5; 7 bases are shared with TRBD1. V dropped 7 bases and J dropped 7; count of bases not matched to a gene: 13. Per the germline V gene, CDR1 is SNHLY and CDR2 is FYNNEI. This CDR3 has 15 residues. The CDR3 is CASTRRGGSGQPQHF. The CDR3 DNA reads TGTGCCAGCACTCGGCGAGGGGGCTCGGGCCAGCCCCAGCATTTT.